These T cell receptor beta chains were read from a single sample in a study of T-cell reconstitution after alpha-beta-depleted transplantation in children. In TCRdb, the PCR reads were re-called with MiXCR into one record per CDR3 protein. Here the sample spans approximately 500,000 distinct CDR3 sequences, approximately 10% being singletons. The sequencing used PBMCs, collected before TCRalphabeta/CD19-depleted stem cell transplant. Every receptor here comes from a child between 2 and 9 years old with inherited bone marrow failure, due to receive a stem cell transplant. Both conserved end residues are part of each CDR3. A D gene is named only where the DNA matches it firmly. A row's size may be missing; if present it is once, few, many or a size class.

D gene | J gene | V gene | clone size | CDR3 DNA | CDR3 protein
NA | TRBJ1-6 | TRBV20-1 | many | TGCAGTGCTAGAGGGCTCCCTAATAATTCACCCCTCCACTTT | CSARGLPNNSPLHF
NA | TRBJ1-3 | TRBV20-1 | few | TGCAGTGCTAGGGGTCAGCAGATGGGTGGAAACACCATATATTTT | CSARGQQMGGNTIYF
NA | TRBJ1-2 | TRBV4-1 | NA | TGCGCCAGCACCCAAGATCTGCGGGGCAGCTATGGCTACACCTTC | CASTQDLRGSYGYTF
TRBD2 | TRBJ2-3 | TRBV27 | many | TGTGCCAGCAGTCCGATACGACTAGCGGGGGACACAGATACGCAGTATTTT | CASSPIRLAGDTDTQYF
TRBD2 | TRBJ2-1 | TRBV20-1 | few | TGCAGTGCTAGCAGACTAGCGGGAGCCAACAATGAGCAGTTCTTC | CSASRLAGANNEQFF
NA | TRBJ2-1 | TRBV2 | many | TGTGCCACCCTGTCCGGAGGCAATGAGCAGTTCTTC | CATLSGGNEQFF
NA | TRBJ2-2 | TRBV6-2/TRBV6-3 | many | TGTGCCAGCAGTTACCGCCAGGCGGGACCCACCGGGGAGCTGTTTTTT | CASSYRQAGPTGELFF
TRBD2 | TRBJ2-7 | TRBV20-1 | NA | TGCAGTGCGACCGAGCTAGCGGGAGGGGATCAGTACTTC | CSATELAGGDQYF
NA | TRBJ2-7 | TRBV10-3 | few | TGTGCCATCAGTGATTATGGGGTCTCATCCTACGAGCAGTACTTC | CAISDYGVSSYEQYF
NA | TRBJ2-1 | TRBV30 | NA | TGTGCTTACGCGTACAATGAGCAGTTCTTC | CAYAYNEQFF
TRBD2 | TRBJ2-1 | TRBV6-2/TRBV6-3 | many | TGTGCCAGCAGTTACTCGATCGGAGGACTAGCTTACAATGAGCAGTTCTTC | CASSYSIGGLAYNEQFF
TRBD2 | TRBJ2-1 | TRBV29-1 | NA | TGCAGCGGAGCGGGAGGGTCGAATGAGCAGTTCTTC | CSGAGGSNEQFF
TRBD2 | TRBJ2-1 | TRBV27 | few | TGTGCCAGCAGTTTGCTCGCGGGAGGGTTCTACAATGAGCAGTTCTTC | CASSLLAGGFYNEQFF
NA | TRBJ2-7 | TRBV29-1 | NA | TGCAGCGTTCGAGGATGGTCCTACGAGCAGTACTTC | CSVRGWSYEQYF
TRBD2 | TRBJ2-1 | TRBV9 | few | TGTGCCAGCAGCGACCGGACTAGCTACAATGAGCAGTTCTTC | CASSDRTSYNEQFF
NA | TRBJ2-7 | TRBV30 | NA | TGTGCCTGGAGTTTCCGCGCGGGATTGGTGGACGAGCAGTACTTC | CAWSFRAGLVDEQYF
NA | TRBJ2-7 | TRBV7-9 | many | TGTGCCAGCAGCTTAGCTGAGCCTTCCTACGAGCAGTACTTC | CASSLAEPSYEQYF
NA | TRBJ2-7 | TRBV4-1 | many | TGCGCCAGCAGCCATCAGGCGGGGGAGCAGTACTTC | CASSHQAGEQYF
TRBD1 | TRBJ1-5 | TRBV20-1 | many | TGCAGCTCCGGGACAGCGAGCAATCAGCCCCAGCATTTT | CSSGTASNQPQHF
TRBD1 | TRBJ2-5 | TRBV9 | many | TGTGCCAGCAGCGATGACAGGGGGCCGGGAGAGACCCAGTACTTC | CASSDDRGPGETQYF
NA | TRBJ1-2 | TRBV30 | many | TGTGCCTGGAGTGTACGCGAAGGGAACCCCTCGGGCTACACCTTC | CAWSVREGNPSGYTF
NA | TRBJ2-7 | TRBV2 | once | TGTGCCAGCAGGACCTTTGGCAACTCCTACGAGCAGTACTTC | CASRTFGNSYEQYF
TRBD1 | TRBJ1-4 | TRBV5-1 | many | TGCGCCAGCAGCCCGCCCGGGACAGTAAAACTGTTTTTT | CASSPPGTVKLFF
NA | TRBJ2-1 | TRBV20-1 | NA | TGCAGTGCTGGATATTATGGAGCGAGCCCCTACAATGAGCAGTTCTTC | CSAGYYGASPYNEQFF
NA | TRBJ2-6 | TRBV7-9 | few | TGTGCCAGCAGCTCCCCCCCCTCTGGGGCCAACGTCCTGACTTTC | CASSSPPSGANVLTF
TRBD1 | TRBJ1-2 | TRBV12-3/TRBV12-4 | many | TGTGCCAGCAGTACCGGGACAGGAGTGTATTTTTATGGCTACACCTTC | CASSTGTGVYFYGYTF
NA | TRBJ2-2 | TRBV12-3/TRBV12-4 | many | TGTGCCAGCAGGGAGGGACAGCCCCACACCGGGGAGCTGTTTTTT | CASREGQPHTGELFF
NA | TRBJ2-7 | TRBV21-1 | NA | TGTGCCGGGCGGACTAGCGGGAGCCACGAGCAGTACTTC | CAGRTSGSHEQYF
NA | TRBJ2-3 | TRBV4-3 | many | TGCGCCAGCAGCCAAGGGACTTTCCTACCAGATACGCAGTATTTT | CASSQGTFLPDTQYF
NA | TRBJ2-2 | TRBV12-3/TRBV12-4 | many | TGTGCCAGCATCGAGGATGGGTACCCCGGGGAGCTGTTTTTT | CASIEDGYPGELFF
NA | TRBJ2-7 | TRBV23-1 | many | TGCGCCAGCAGTCATCTTCGAGACGAGCAGTACTTC | CASSHLRDEQYF
NA | TRBJ1-2 | TRBV7-8 | many | TGTGCCAGCAGCTTAGAGAGAGTACAGGGTGGCTACACCTTC | CASSLERVQGGYTF
NA | TRBJ2-6 | TRBV29-1 | many | TGCAGCGTTACGGACGGTTCTGGGGCCAACGTCCTGACTTTC | CSVTDGSGANVLTF
NA | TRBJ2-3 | TRBV24-1 | many | TGTGCCACCAGTGATTTGCGCAGGCCCAGCACAGATACGCAGTATTTT | CATSDLRRPSTDTQYF
NA | TRBJ2-1 | TRBV19 | few | TGTGCCAGTAGTATAGGCCCACTAGAACACAATGAGCAGTTCTTC | CASSIGPLEHNEQFF
NA | TRBJ1-1 | TRBV28 | few | TGTGCCAGCAGTTTATTTAGAGGGGCCAACACTGAAGCTTTCTTT | CASSLFRGANTEAFF
NA | TRBJ2-1 | TRBV20-1 | many | TGCAGTGCTAGTGGGGCAGCGACAAGCTCCTACAATGAGCAGTTCTTC | CSASGAATSSYNEQFF